This TCR beta chain was recovered during a study of T cells in Graves' hyperthyroidism and ophthalmopathy. Findings and limits, study-wide: Expanded thyroid clonotypes (above 0.001) were mostly also found in blood. A model of 13 V-J pairs discriminated ophthalmopathy from stable hyperthyroidism.

For this clonotype: The antigen is undetermined.

Regions amplified from RNA transcripts were the TCR beta CDR3 regions. HTBI primers were the set used in a first-round RT-PCR of the TCR CDR3. TCRdb processed the multiplex PCR reads anew with MiXCR; each CDR3 protein has one entry. The top ten hold approximately 50% of the sample, which has more than 450,000 distinct CDR3 sequences, about 20% seen once. CDR3 length equals 18 residues. The V and J ends lost 4 bases and 0 bases, in that order; junction bases with no gene match: 5. The germline V gene has CDR1 SGHAT and CDR2 FQNNGV. The V call is TRBV11-2, the J call TRBJ2-5; 16 nucleotides agree with TRBD2. What was sequenced was blood. The TCR originated in a man between 35 and 55 years old with Graves' ophthalmopathy. The CDR3 coding sequence is TGTGCCAGCAGCTCGGGACTAGCGGGAGGGGGGTACCAAGAGACCCAGTACTTC. Encoded protein: CASSSGLAGGGYQETQYF. Combining the CDR3 with reference TRBV11-2 and TRBJ2-5 gives the whole variable domain EAGVAQSPRYKIIEKRQSVAFWCNPISGHATLYWYQQILGQGPKLLIQFQNNGVVDDSQLPKDRFSAERLKGVDSTLKIQPAKLEDSAVYLCASSSGLAGGGYQETQYFGPGTRLLVL.